This passage covers 19 T cell receptor beta chains from one sample sequenced in a study of blood T cells in healthy people across ages. Then a second PCR, running about 6 to 11 cycles, was carried out with a sample-barcoded 5' primer and a J-beta primer mix. TCRdb redid the calling of the 5' RACE reads with MiXCR, one entry per CDR3 protein. The table lists over 500,000 distinct CDR3 sequences, approximately 26% of them singletons. This sample was shared with a second study, whose subject was T cells of mothers and their children.

The sequenced sample consisted of blood. Receptors were obtained from a boy aged 2 to 10 in good health.

The gene calls are TRBV29-1 and TRBJ1-6, with D hard to call. Per the germline V gene, CDR1 is SQVTM and CDR2 is ANQGSEA. The CDR3 has 14 amino acids. CDR3 sequence: CSGGQEIYNSPLHF. DNA of the CDR3: TGCAGTGGAGGGCAGGAAATCTATAATTCACCCCTCCACTTT.

This chain connects TRBV7-2 to TRBJ2-7; 7 bases agree with TRBD1. The germline V gene encodes CDR1 SGHTA and CDR2 FQGNSA. The CDR3 extends over 14 amino acids. Trimming took 5 bases from V and 0 from J; bases not matched to a gene: 4. CDR3 nucleotides: TGTGCCAGCAGCCCCCGGGACAGCTCCTACGAGCAGTACTTC. This codes for CASSPRDSSYEQYF.

This clonotype was counted at least ten times. This sequence joins TRBV3-1 and TRBJ2-7; D unclear. The V gene lost 1 base and the J gene lost 3 bases, with 4 bases spanning the gap. Per the germline V gene, CDR1 is LGHDT and CDR2 is YNNKEL (reference sequence). The CDR3 spans 12 residues. In nucleotides, the CDR3 is TGTGCCAGCAGCCAAGTGGGCTACGAGCAGTACTTC. Its translation: CASSQVGYEQYF.

Concerning this clonotype: Compared with germline, one end of the junction differs, possibly owing to a read error. V and J are TRBV3-1 and TRBJ2-5; a possible D gene is TRBD2 (5 bases). The J call is in doubt because the DNA end fits TRBJ2-7 better. This CDR3 region has 15 residues. The germline gives CDR1 LGHDT, CDR2 YNNKEL (reference sequence). The CDR3 is CASSLRDWASYEQYF. CDR3 sequence (DNA): TGTGCCAGTAGCCTCCGGGATTGGGCCTCCTACGAGCAGTACTTC.

The genes are TRBV7-9 and TRBJ2-7; D perhaps matches TRBD2 (6 bases). The germline V gene encodes CDR1 SEHNR and CDR2 FQNEAQ (reference sequence). Trimming took off 2 bases at V and 7 bases at J, with 9 bases between the two ends. The CDR3 sequence is 12 residues long. In DNA form, the CDR3 reads TGTGCCAGCAGCTTATATGGGGGGGAGCAGTACTTC. Protein product: CASSLYGGEQYF.

The chain couples TRBV12-3 or TRBV12-4 to TRBJ2-7; TRBD2 is a possible D gene (5 bases). V was clipped by 9 bases and J by 6 bases, with 15 bases between them. CDR3 length equals 12 residues. The CDR3 DNA sequence: TGTGCCAGTAGGAGAGGGAGTTCCGAGCAGTACTTC. It codes for CASRRGSSEQYF.

The table lists this clonotype with a few counts. This chain connects TRBV6-5 to TRBJ2-6, with D unclear. Germline lookup yields CDR1 MNHEY and CDR2 SVGAGI. There are 15 residues in the CDR3. Trimming pared 0 bases from V and 2 bases from J, leaving 5 bases between. DNA of the CDR3: TGTGCCAGCAGTTACTCAGTTCCTGGGGCCAACGTCCTGACTTTC. Translating gives CASSYSVPGANVLTF.

The table lists this clonotype with a few counts. The CDR3 DNA reads as TGCAGCGTTGAGGACCCCAAATCCCCTGACTATGGCTACACCTTC. Residues: CSVEDPKSPDYGYTF. J is TRBJ1-2 and V is TRBV29-1, with no clear D. Per the germline V gene, CDR1 is SQVTM and CDR2 is ANQGSEA. The CDR3 runs 15 residues. Trimming shortened V by 3 bases and J by 3 bases, and 17 bases separated the two germline ends.

A few counts support this clonotype. The chain employs TRBV6-4 and TRBJ2-7, with TRBD1 identical over 8 bases. Germline CDR1 reads MRHNA; CDR2 reads SNTAGT. With 3 bases clipped from V and 2 bases from J, the junction kept 9 bases outside the gene matches. The CDR3 is 16 residues long. Here the CDR3 DNA reads TGTGCCAGCAGTGATTCGAAAGACAGGGGCACCTACGAGCAGTACTTC. Translation gives CASSDSKDRGTYEQYF.

The CDR3 DNA reads TGTGCCAGCAGCCCCGGGGCTAGCGGATACAATGAGCAGTTCTTC. It translates to CASSPGASGYNEQFF. The rearrangement links TRBV27 to TRBJ2-1, with 7 bases identical to TRBD2. V trimming: 6 bases; J trimming: 4 bases; junction bases outside the gene matches: 9. The CDR3 is 15 amino acids. Germline CDR1 reads MNHEY; CDR2 reads SMNVEV (reference sequence).

There are many counts of this clonotype. The J gene is TRBJ1-4, the V gene TRBV4-1; D gene ambiguous. The CDR3 extends over 15 amino acids. Germline V gene lookup returns CDR1 MGHRA and CDR2 YSYEKL. V was pared by 1 base and J by 3 bases, with 9 bases between. CDR3 bases: TGCGCCAGCAGCCAAGGATACAGCTCTAATGAAAAACTGTTTTTT. As protein: CASSQGYSSNEKLFF.

For this clonotype: An end of the junction does not agree with germline; a read error may underlie this. This chain joins TRBV28 and TRBJ2-5; D perhaps matches TRBD2 (5 bases). The germline V gene encodes CDR1 MDHEN and CDR2 SYDVKM. The CDR3 extends over 11 amino acids. The chain's CDR3 is CAGSSGETQYF. The CDR3 nucleotides are TGTGCCGGCAGTTCGGGGGAGACCCAGTACTTC.

The chain joins TRBV5-4 to TRBJ2-5; TRBD1 is a possible D gene (6 bases). TRBJ2-1 matches the DNA end more closely, so the J call is doubtful. Germline V lookup: CDR1 SGHNT, CDR2 YYREEE (reference sequence). This CDR3 is built from 13 residues. The CDR3 is CASSPGQSGRQFF. In DNA form, the CDR3 reads TGTGCCAGCAGCCCTGGACAGAGCGGAAGGCAGTTCTTC.

This chain connects TRBV9 to TRBJ2-7; TRBD1 aligns across 9 bases. The CDR3 runs to 15 residues. Germline V CDR1 and CDR2: SGDLS, YYNGEE. V shed 3 bases and J 2 bases; nucleotides not matched to a gene: 6. Here the CDR3 DNA reads TGTGCCAGCAGCGGACCCAGGGACAGGGCCTACGAGCAGTACTTC. It encodes CASSGPRDRAYEQYF.

The gene calls are TRBV18 and TRBJ2-7, with D perhaps TRBD2 (5 bases). The CDR3 contains 17 residues. V was cut by 6 bases and J by 4 bases, with 25 bases left in between. Germline CDR1 reads KGHSH; CDR2 reads LQKENI. In DNA, the CDR3 is TGTGCCAGCTCCTACCCACGGGGTATGCATCCTTCATACGAGCAGTACTTC. Translated: CASSYPRGMHPSYEQYF.

This chain joins TRBV29-1 and TRBJ1-1; TRBD1 agrees at 9 bases. V trimming: 4 bases; J trimming: 5 bases; junction bases outside the gene matches: 8. The CDR3 is made up of 14 amino acids. Germline V gene lookup returns CDR1 SQVTM and CDR2 ANQGSEA. This CDR3 is CSVVTGGGWTEAFF. The CDR3 DNA is TGCAGCGTTGTTACAGGGGGCGGGTGGACTGAAGCTTTCTTT.

A few counts support this clonotype. The chain combines TRBV6-2 or TRBV6-3 with TRBJ2-6; D gene unclear. V was clipped by 6 bases and J by 0 bases, with 9 bases between them. The CDR3 loop spans 15 amino acids. The germline CDR1 and CDR2 sequences are MNHEY and SVGEGT. CDR3 sequence (DNA): TGTGCCAGCAGAGCCAGTGGCTCTGGGGCCAACGTCCTGACTTTC. Translated, it gives CASRASGSGANVLTF.

The sample holds a few counts of this clonotype. This chain links TRBV13 with TRBJ2-5, with no clear D. The DNA end is a closer match to TRBJ2-7, so the J assignment may be wrong. Germline lookup yields CDR1 PRHDT and CDR2 FYEKMQ (reference sequence). This CDR3 spans 15 amino acids. The CDR3: CASSSRLAVSYEQYF. The CDR3 bases are TGTGCCAGCAGCTCCCGACTCGCTGTCTCCTACGAGCAGTACTTC.

The chain joins TRBV27 to TRBJ1-3, with D possibly TRBD1 on 6 matching bases. Deletions cut 7 bases from V and 1 base from J, with 14 bases between. The CDR3 runs 15 residues. CDR1 is MNHEY, CDR2 SMNVEV, per germline (reference sequence). The chain's CDR3 is CASIPGGPSGNTIYF. The CDR3 nucleotides read TGTGCCAGCATCCCTGGGGGCCCATCTGGAAACACCATATATTTT.